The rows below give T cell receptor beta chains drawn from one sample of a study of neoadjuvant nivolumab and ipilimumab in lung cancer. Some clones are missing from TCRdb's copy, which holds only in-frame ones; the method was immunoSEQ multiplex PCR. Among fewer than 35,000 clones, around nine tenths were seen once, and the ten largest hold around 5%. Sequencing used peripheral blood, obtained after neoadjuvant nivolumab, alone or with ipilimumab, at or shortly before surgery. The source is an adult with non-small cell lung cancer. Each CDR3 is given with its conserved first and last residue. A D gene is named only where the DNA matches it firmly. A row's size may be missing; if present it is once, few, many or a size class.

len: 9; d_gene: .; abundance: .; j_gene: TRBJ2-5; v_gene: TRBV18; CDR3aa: CASGETQYF; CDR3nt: TGTGCCAGTGGAGAGACCCAGTACTTC
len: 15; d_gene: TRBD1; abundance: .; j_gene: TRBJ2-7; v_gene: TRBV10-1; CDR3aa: CASSGGQGAFYEQYF; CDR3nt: TGCGCCAGCAGTGGGGGACAGGGGGCGTTCTACGAGCAGTACTTC
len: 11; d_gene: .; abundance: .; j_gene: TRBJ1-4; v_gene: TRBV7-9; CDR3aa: CASSRGEKLFF; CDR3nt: TGTGCCAGCAGTCGCGGCGAAAAACTGTTTTTT
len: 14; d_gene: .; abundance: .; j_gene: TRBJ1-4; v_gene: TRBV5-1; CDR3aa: CASTETVGGEKLFF; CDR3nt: TGCGCCAGCACCGAGACAGTAGGAGGGGAAAAACTGTTTTTT
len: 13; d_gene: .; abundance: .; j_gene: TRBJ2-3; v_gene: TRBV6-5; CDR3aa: CASSKGRGDTQYF; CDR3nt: TGTGCCAGCAGTAAGGGGCGAGGGGATACGCAGTATTTT
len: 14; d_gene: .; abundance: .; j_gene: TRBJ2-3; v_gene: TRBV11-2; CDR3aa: CASSSRGQTDTQYF; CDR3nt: TGTGCCAGCAGCTCCCGTGGACAGACAGATACGCAGTATTTT
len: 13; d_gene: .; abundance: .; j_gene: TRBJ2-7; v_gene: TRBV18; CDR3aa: CASSPGGAGEQYF; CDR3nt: TGTGCCAGCTCACCGGGGGGGGCCGGCGAGCAGTACTTC
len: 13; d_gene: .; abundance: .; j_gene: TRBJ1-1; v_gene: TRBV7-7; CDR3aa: CASSRTMNTEAFF; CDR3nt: TGTGCCAGCAGCCGAACCATGAACACTGAAGCTTTCTTT
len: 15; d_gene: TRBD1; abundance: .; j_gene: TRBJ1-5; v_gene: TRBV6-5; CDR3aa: CASSSTDRGYQPQHF; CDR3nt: TGTGCCAGCAGTTCCACGGACAGGGGATATCAGCCCCAGCATTTT
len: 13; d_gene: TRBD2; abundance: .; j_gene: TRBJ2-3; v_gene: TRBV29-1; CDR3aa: CSGLAGGTDTQYF; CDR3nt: TGCAGCGGATTAGCGGGGGGCACAGATACGCAGTATTTT
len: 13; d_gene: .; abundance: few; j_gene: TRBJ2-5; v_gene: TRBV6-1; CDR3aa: CASSKTHQETQYF; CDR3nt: TGTGCCAGCAGTAAGACTCACCAAGAGACCCAGTACTTC
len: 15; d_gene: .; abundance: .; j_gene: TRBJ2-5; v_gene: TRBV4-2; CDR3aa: CASSQGGGGEETQYF; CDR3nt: TGTGCCAGCAGCCAAGGGGGGGGCGGGGAGGAGACCCAGTACTTC
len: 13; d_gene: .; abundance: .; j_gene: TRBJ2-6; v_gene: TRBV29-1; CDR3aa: CSVVESGANVLTF; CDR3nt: TGCAGCGTTGTTGAGAGTGGGGCCAACGTCCTGACTTTC
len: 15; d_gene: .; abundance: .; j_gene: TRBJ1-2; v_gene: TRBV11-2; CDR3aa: CASSLDAALNYGYTF; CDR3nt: TGTGCCAGCAGCTTAGACGCGGCCCTTAACTATGGCTACACCTTC
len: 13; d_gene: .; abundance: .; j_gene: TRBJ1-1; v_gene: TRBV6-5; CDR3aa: CASINRANTEAFF; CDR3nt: TGTGCCAGCATCAACAGGGCTAACACTGAAGCTTTCTTT
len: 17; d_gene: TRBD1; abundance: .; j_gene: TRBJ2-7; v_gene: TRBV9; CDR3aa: CASSGVDQDRGAYEQYF; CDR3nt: TGTGCCAGCAGCGGAGTAGATCAGGACAGGGGGGCCTACGAGCAGTACTTC
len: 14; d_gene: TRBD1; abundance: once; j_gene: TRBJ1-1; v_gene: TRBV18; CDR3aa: CASYRNRGDTEAFF; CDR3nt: TGTGCCAGCTACCGCAACAGGGGTGACACTGAAGCTTTCTTT
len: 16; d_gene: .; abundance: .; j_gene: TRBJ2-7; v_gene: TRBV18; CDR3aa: CASSPRPGAGFSEQYF; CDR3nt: TGTGCCAGCTCACCACGGCCAGGGGCCGGATTTAGCGAGCAGTACTTC
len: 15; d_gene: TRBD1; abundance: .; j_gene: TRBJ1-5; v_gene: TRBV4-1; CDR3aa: CASSQDDRGNQPQHF; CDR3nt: TGCGCCAGCAGCCAGGATGACAGGGGCAATCAGCCCCAGCATTTT
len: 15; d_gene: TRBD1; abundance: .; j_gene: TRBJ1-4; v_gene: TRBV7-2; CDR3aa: CASSRDRGFTEKLFF; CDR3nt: TGTGCCAGCAGTCGAGACAGGGGTTTTACTGAAAAACTGTTTTTT
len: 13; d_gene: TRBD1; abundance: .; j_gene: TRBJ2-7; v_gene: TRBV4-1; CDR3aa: CASSRDSTYEQYF; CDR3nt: TGCGCCAGCAGCCGGGACAGTACCTACGAGCAGTACTTC
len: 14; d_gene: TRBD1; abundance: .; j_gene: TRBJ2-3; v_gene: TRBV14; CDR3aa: CASSQDSQGATQYF; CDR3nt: TGTGCCAGCAGCCAAGATAGTCAGGGGGCAACGCAGTATTTT
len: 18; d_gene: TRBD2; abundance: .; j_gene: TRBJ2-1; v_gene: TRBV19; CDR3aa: CASSIEALGRGGRNEQFF; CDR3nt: TGTGCCAGTAGTATAGAAGCCCTGGGGCGGGGGGGCAGGAATGAGCAGTTCTTC
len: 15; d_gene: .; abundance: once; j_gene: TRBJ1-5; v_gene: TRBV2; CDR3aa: CASIIDRYSNQPQHF; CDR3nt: TGTGCCAGTATAATTGACAGGTATAGCAATCAGCCCCAGCATTTT
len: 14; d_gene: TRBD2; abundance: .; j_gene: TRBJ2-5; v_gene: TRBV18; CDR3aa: CASSPGLAQETQYF; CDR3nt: TGTGCCAGCTCACCCGGACTAGCACAAGAGACCCAGTACTTC
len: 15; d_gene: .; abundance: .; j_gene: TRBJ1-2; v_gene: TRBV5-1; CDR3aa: CASSLADRSGYGYTF; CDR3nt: TGCGCCAGCAGCTTGGCTGACAGGAGTGGCTATGGCTACACCTTC
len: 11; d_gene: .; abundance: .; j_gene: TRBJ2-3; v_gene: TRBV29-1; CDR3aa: CSVEDPDTQYF; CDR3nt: TGCAGCGTTGAAGATCCCGATACGCAGTATTTT
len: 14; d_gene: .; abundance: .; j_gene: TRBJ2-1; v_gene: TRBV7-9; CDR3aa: CASSPLGLYLEQFF; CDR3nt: TGTGCCAGCAGCCCCCTGGGGCTTTACCTTGAGCAGTTCTTC
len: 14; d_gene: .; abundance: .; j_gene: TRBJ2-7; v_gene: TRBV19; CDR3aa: CATPPTGSQYEQYF; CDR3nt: TGTGCCACCCCTCCAACAGGGAGTCAGTACGAGCAGTACTTC
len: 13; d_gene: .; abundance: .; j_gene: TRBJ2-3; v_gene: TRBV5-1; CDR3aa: CASSLEPTDTQYF; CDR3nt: TGCGCCAGCAGCTTGGAGCCCACAGATACGCAGTATTTT
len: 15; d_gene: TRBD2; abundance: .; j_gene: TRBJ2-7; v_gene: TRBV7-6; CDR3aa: CASSSSSGVLDEQYF; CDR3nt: TGTGCCAGCAGCTCTTCTAGCGGGGTCTTAGACGAGCAGTACTTC
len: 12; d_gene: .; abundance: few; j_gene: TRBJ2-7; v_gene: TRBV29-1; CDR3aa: CSVEGEHYEQYF; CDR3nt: TGCAGCGTTGAGGGGGAGCACTACGAGCAGTACTTC
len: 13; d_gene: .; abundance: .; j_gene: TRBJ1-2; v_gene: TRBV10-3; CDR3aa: CAISEAQNYGYTF; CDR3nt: TGTGCCATCAGTGAGGCACAGAACTATGGCTACACCTTC
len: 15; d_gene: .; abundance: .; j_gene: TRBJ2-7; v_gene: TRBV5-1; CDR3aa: CASSLSGRETYEQYF; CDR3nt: TGCGCCAGCAGCTTGTCGGGACGGGAAACCTACGAGCAGTACTTC
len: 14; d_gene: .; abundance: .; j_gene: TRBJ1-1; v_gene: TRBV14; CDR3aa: CASSQVGIRTEAFF; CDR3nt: TGTGCCAGCAGCCAAGTGGGTATCCGGACTGAAGCTTTCTTT
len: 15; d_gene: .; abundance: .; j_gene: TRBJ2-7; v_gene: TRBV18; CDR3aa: CASSPASRSSYEQYF; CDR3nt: TGTGCCAGCTCACCAGCTAGCCGGAGCTCCTACGAGCAGTACTTC
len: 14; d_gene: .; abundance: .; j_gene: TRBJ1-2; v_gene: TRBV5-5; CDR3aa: CASSLGGGSYGYTF; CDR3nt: TGTGCCAGCAGCTTGGGCGGGGGTAGCTATGGCTACACCTTC
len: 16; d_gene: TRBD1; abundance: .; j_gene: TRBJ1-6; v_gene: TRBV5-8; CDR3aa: CASSSLLTGGNSPLHF; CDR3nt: TGTGCCAGCAGCTCTCTCCTAACAGGGGGCAATTCACCCCTCCACTTT
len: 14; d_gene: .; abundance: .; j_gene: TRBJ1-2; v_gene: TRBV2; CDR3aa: CASRESRAKNGYTF; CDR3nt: TGTGCCAGCAGGGAGAGCAGGGCGAAGAATGGCTACACCTTC
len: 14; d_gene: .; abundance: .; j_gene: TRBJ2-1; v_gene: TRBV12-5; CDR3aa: CASGLHLGNNEQFF; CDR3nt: TGTGCTAGTGGTTTGCACCTCGGGAACAATGAGCAGTTCTTC
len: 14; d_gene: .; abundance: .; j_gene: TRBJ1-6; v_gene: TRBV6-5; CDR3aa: CASSKTGSESPLHF; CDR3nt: TGTGCCAGCAGCAAAACAGGGTCGGAATCACCCCTCCACTTT
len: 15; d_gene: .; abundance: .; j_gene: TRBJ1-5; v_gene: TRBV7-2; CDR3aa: CASSLAWGRAQPQHF; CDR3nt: TGTGCCAGCAGCTTAGCGTGGGGGCGGGCGCAGCCCCAGCATTTT
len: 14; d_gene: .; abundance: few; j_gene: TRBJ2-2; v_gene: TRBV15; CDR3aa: CATSRDKQPGELFF; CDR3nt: TGTGCCACCAGCAGAGATAAGCAGCCCGGGGAGCTGTTTTTT
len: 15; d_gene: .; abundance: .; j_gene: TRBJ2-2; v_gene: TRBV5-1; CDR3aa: CASSLDVGGAGELFF; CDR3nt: TGCGCCAGCAGCTTGGACGTCGGAGGGGCCGGGGAGCTGTTTTTT
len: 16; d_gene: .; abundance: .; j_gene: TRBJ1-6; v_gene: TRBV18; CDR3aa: CASSPRGGNYNSPLHF; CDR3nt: TGTGCCAGCTCACCGAGGGGTGGGAACTATAATTCACCCCTCCACTTT
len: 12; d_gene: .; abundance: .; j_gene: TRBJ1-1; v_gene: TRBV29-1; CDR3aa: CSGTEVNTEAFF; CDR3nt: TGCAGCGGAACGGAGGTGAACACTGAAGCTTTCTTT
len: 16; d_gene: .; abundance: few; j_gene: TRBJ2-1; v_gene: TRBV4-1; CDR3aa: CASSQVNLVSYNEQFF; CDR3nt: TGCGCCAGCAGCCAAGTTAATCTAGTCTCCTACAATGAGCAGTTCTTC
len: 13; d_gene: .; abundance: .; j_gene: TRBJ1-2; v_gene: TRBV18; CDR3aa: CASSPARGEGYTF; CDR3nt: TGTGCCAGCTCCCCCGCTAGGGGTGAAGGCTACACCTTC
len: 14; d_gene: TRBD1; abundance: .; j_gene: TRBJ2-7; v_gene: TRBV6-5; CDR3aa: CASRPRQGSYEQYF; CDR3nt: TGTGCCAGCAGACCTCGACAGGGATCCTACGAGCAGTACTTC
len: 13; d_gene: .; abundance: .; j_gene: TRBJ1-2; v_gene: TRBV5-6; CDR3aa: CASSFRTNYGYTF; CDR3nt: TGTGCCAGCAGCTTCAGGACCAACTATGGCTACACCTTC
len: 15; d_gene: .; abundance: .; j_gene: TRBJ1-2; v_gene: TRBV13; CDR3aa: CASSSQGRDFYGYTF; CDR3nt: TGTGCCAGCAGCTCCCAGGGTAGGGATTTCTATGGCTACACCTTC
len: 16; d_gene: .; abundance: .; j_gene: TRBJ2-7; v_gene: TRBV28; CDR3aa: CASSFRVRDPTYEQYF; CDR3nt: TGTGCCAGCAGTTTTCGGGTTAGGGACCCGACCTACGAGCAGTACTTC
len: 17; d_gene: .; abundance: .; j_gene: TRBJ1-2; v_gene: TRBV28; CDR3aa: CASGSGDNFVGDYGYTF; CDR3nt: TGTGCCAGCGGCTCGGGGGACAACTTTGTGGGTGACTATGGCTACACCTTC
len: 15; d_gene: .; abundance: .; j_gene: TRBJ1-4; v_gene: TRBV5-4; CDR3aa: CASSIQQGPEEKLFF; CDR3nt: TGTGCCAGCAGCATCCAACAGGGTCCTGAGGAAAAACTGTTTTTT
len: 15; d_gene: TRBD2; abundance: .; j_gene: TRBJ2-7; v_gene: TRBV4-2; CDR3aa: CASSQDLAGHYEQYF; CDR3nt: TGTGCCAGCAGCCAAGACTTAGCGGGGCACTACGAGCAGTACTTC
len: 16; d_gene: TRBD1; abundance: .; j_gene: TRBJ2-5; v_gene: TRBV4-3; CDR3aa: CASSQNFGTDGETQYF; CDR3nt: TGCGCCAGCAGCCAAAACTTCGGGACAGACGGGGAGACCCAGTACTTC